This T cell receptor beta chain was sequenced for a study of T-cell memory formation after mild COVID-19. Study context: For the most part, TCR clusters were specific to one donor.

Each CDR3 protein is one row after TCRdb ran MiXCR on the 5' RACE reads. The table includes over 120,000 distinct CDR3 sequences, roughly 6.2% detected once. The CDR3 runs to 14 residues. Looked up from germline, CDR1 is SEHNR and CDR2 is FQNEAQ (reference sequence). The ends were cut back, 5 bases at V and 4 bases at J, with 14 bases in the middle. General observations from the study: Clones that contracted from day 15 to 85 were balanced CD4/CD8, while later expanders leaned CD4+. Clonal second-wave expansions that peaked on day 37 had unconfirmed SARS-CoV-2 specificity. Pre-infection memory carried some responding clones, suggesting that cross-reactive memory joined.

This clonotype showed up many times. The antigen is undetermined. The clonotype comes from an adult woman who had mild COVID-19 (a few samples of this study predate the infection). Cell type and time point are not known. Material: PBMCs or a T cell subset sorted from them (not recorded which). This rearrangement joins TRBV7-9 to TRBJ1-2, with TRBD1 as a possible D gene (6 bases). The CDR3 here is CASSPSGQGYGYTF. CDR3 nucleotides: TGTGCCAGCAGCCCCTCGGGACAAGGCTATGGCTACACCTTC.